This is a list of T cell receptor beta chains from one sample in a study of cytomegalovirus exposure and HLA in healthy donors. The assay was immunoSEQ multiplex PCR, and TCRdb's table has in-frame clones only and misses some. The sample has 160,000 or so clones, around three quarters seen once. The specimen sequenced was PBMCs. The source is a man aged 35 to 55 in good health and CMV-seronegative. CDR3s leave out the opening cysteine and the closing phenylalanine or tryptophan.

v_gene,len,j_gene,CDR3aa
TRBV19,11,TRBJ1-6,ASGQGLNSPLH
TRBV5-4,11,TRBJ2-7,ASSLDRYYEQY
TRBV5-4,13,TRBJ1-1,ASSRGGESSTEAF
TRBV27,13,TRBJ2-1,ASTPDRDSDNEQF
TRBV19,12,TRBJ1-5,ASSMRPPNQPQH
TRBV29-1,11,TRBJ1-1,SGRIQGNTEAF
TRBV5-6,16,TRBJ1-1,ASSLVGQGAGMNTEAF
TRBV7-2,14,TRBJ1-4,ASSSYYGATNEKLF
TRBV19,11,TRBJ1-5,ASSGPGSPPQH
TRBV11-2,13,TRBJ2-3,ASSSAGGGTDTQY
TRBV27,12,TRBJ2-1,ASSLGTGSGEQF
TRBV6-4,13,TRBJ1-5,ASKSSDRAGWPQH
TRBV5-6,13,TRBJ1-6,ASSLTDRHNSPLH
TRBV27,14,TRBJ2-7,ASSRTGGEDAYEQY
TRBV18,12,TRBJ1-1,ASSPGTGRFEAF
TRBV9,13,TRBJ2-5,ASSVDSMSRETQY
TRBV2,13,TRBJ2-2,ASRTDTKGTGELF
TRBV9,12,TRBJ2-2,ASSELGGTGELF
TRBV7-8,14,TRBJ2-5,ASSPMRGGPEETQY
TRBV2,11,TRBJ2-1,ATSIGTSNEQF
TRBV7-2,13,TRBJ2-5,ASSQSNEVTGTQY
TRBV4-3,13,TRBJ2-1,ASSQEYSPTGEQF
TRBV6-5,11,TRBJ1-3,ASTSRSGNTIY
TRBV18,14,TRBJ2-2,ASSPQGVRGTGELF
TRBV7-2,11,TRBJ2-7,ASSLDRANEQY
TRBV7-9,13,TRBJ1-1,ASSLNGLRNTEAF
TRBV18,13,TRBJ2-1,ASSPGPQGYNEQF
TRBV6-6,12,TRBJ2-1,ASSFSRVYNEQF
TRBV7-6,12,TRBJ1-1,ASSSGLERTEAF
TRBV7-2,15,TRBJ2-2,ASSLGLAGGPGGELF
TRBV5-4,13,TRBJ2-1,ASSLEGTRGNEQF
TRBV6-4,13,TRBJ2-5,ASSDSFGGQETQY
TRBV7-3,13,TRBJ2-7,ASSASGGSIYEQY
TRBV16,12,TRBJ2-1,ASSQSAGGHEQF
TRBV18,15,TRBJ1-2,ASSPPEWQGSNYGYT
TRBV4-3,12,TRBJ1-3,ASSPRVNGNTIY
TRBV4-3,15,TRBJ2-3,ASSQNGGTSGTDTQY
TRBV16,14,TRBJ1-2,ASSLRGDRVPYGYT
TRBV5-6,13,TRBJ1-1,ASAPQGAVGTEAF
TRBV14,12,TRBJ2-1,ASSPYGLANEQF
TRBV2,13,TRBJ2-5,ASSGTGGRQETQY
TRBV5-1,12,TRBJ2-7,ASSLRRGLSEQY
TRBV29-1,12,TRBJ2-4,SVVAGGNKNIQY
TRBV9,11,TRBJ1-1,ASSVGRNTEAF
TRBV7-2,11,TRBJ2-5,ASSQTGQETQY
TRBV18,15,TRBJ2-2,ASSPQGTGGHTGELF
TRBV7-9,13,TRBJ1-3,ASSLVRPGVKTIY
TRBV5-1,13,TRBJ1-1,ASSFSGTNVAEAF